Sequencing of this TCR beta chain was carried out in a study of T cell repertoires in cytomegalovirus infection. Study at large: Public TCR beta signature analysis indicated the presence of both CMV infection and matching HLA type.

In germline, CDR1 is MNHNS, CDR2 SASEGT. This CDR3 is built from 13 residues. V dropped 5 bases and J dropped 7; count of bases not matched to a gene: 5. TCRdb reprocessed the reads with MiXCR, giving one entry per CDR3 protein. Among hundreds of thousands of distinct CDR3 sequences listed, more than 9% were seen once. Material: PBMCs. The TCR sequence derives from a human donor in good health (CMV status not recorded). Some clones in this sample may be carry-over from other donors' samples. The chain employs TRBV6-1 and TRBJ1-5; the match to TRBD1 covers 7 bases. DNA of the CDR3: TGTGCCAGCAGTCAGGGGGTAGGGCAGCCCCAGCATTTT. Its translation is CASSQGVGQPQHF.